This T cell receptor beta chain was found in a study of shared clonotypes between healthy human individuals. V was trimmed by 4 bases and J by 6 bases, leaving 17 bases between them. The CDR3 loop spans 15 amino acids. CDR1 and CDR2 (germline): SGHTA, FQGNSA. TCRdb keeps only in-frame clones here, not all; method: immunoSEQ multiplex PCR. The table shows about 1.4 million clones, with roughly 95% occurring only once. The V gene is TRBV7-2, the J gene TRBJ2-3; D is undetermined. The material sequenced was naive CD4+ T cells sorted from blood. The sample's subset: CD45RA+ positively selected. This sequence originates from a man in his thirties or forties in good health. The CDR3 spells CASSSGRTNVDTQYF. The CDR3 DNA sequence: TGTGCCAGCAGCTCCGGACGCACCAATGTTGATACGCAGTATTTT.